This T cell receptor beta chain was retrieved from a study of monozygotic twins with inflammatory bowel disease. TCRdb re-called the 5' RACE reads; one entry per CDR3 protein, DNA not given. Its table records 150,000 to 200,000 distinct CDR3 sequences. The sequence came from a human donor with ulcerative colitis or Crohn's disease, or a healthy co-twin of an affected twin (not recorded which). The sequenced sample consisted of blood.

CDR3 region: CASSLSGPYNEQFF. V and J are TRBV7-3 and TRBJ2-1. Germline V gene lookup returns CDR1 SGHTA and CDR2 FQGTGA. CDR3 length: 14 amino acids. The full variable domain, in which reference TRBV7-3 and TRBJ2-1 provide the parts outside the CDR3, is GAGVSQTPSNKVTEKGKYVELRCDPISGHTALYWYRQSLGQGPEFLIYFQGTGAADDSGLPNDRFFAVRPEGSVSTLKIQRTERGDSAVYLCASSLSGPYNEQFFGPGTRLTVL.